Listed here is a single T cell receptor (beta chain). The data stem from a study of technical replicates of blood from a handful of donors. Clones were read by immunoSEQ multiplex PCR, and TCRdb kept only the in-frame ones, dropping some. This table has fewer than 85,000 clones, roughly 94% appearing once. V gave up 1 base and J gave up 7 bases, with 17 bases separating them. Germline CDR1 MGHDK, CDR2 SYGVNS. The CDR3 contains 16 residues. Material: T cells isolated from PBMCs. This sequence joins TRBV25-1 and TRBJ2-1, with a weak D call TRBD1 (6 bases). The clonotype comes from a human donor in good health. The DNA for the CDR3 is TGTGCCAGCAGTGAATTGCTCGGGACAAGTAAGAATGAGCAGTTCTTC. It is translated as CASSELLGTSKNEQFF.